This T cell receptor beta chain is from a study of graft-versus-host responses after intestinal transplantation. Study details: Anti-thymocyte globulin induction was given to all recipients, followed by tacrolimus and steroids for three to four years. Whole-study results and caveats: Marrow from the recipient contained GvH clones, some of which had appeared first in ileum or blood.

Produced via immunoSEQ multiplex PCR; TCRdb's table is partial and in-frame only. The data hold around 8,000 clones, with around a third observed a single time. Stimulators, some 200,000 irradiated and violet-dye-labeled cells, were plated with some 200,000 CFSE-labeled responder cells. Sorting after the reaction isolated proliferating CFSE-low CD3+CD4+ and CD3+CD8+ responders. This sequence was found in a human patient who received an intestinal transplant. This specimen was alloreactive CD8+ T cells from a mixed lymphocyte reaction culture, taken before intestinal transplant. Subset given: CFSE-low proliferating T cells sorted from approximately 6-day pre-transplant mixed lymphocyte reaction (GvH or HvG direction).

CDR3 loop: CASSLWGGGAGDYNEQFF. In DNA form, the CDR3 reads TGTGCCAGCAGCCTTTGGGGAGGTGGAGCGGGGGACTACAATGAGCAGTTCTTC. J is TRBJ2-1 and V is TRBV13; TRBD2 matches at 8 bases. The CDR3 covers 18 residues. Trimming at V came to 5 bases and at J to 3 bases, leaving 15 bases not matched to a gene. Per the germline V gene, CDR1 is PRHDT and CDR2 is FYEKMQ (reference sequence).